This is a list of T cell receptor beta chains from one sample in a study of Ad26.COV2.S vaccination and SARS-CoV-2 variants. Clones were read by immunoSEQ multiplex PCR, and TCRdb kept only the in-frame ones, dropping some. This table has roughly 330,000 clones, roughly nine tenths appearing once. Source: peripheral blood, taken in a trial of Ad26.COV2.S vaccine versus placebo. These TCRs come from a person aged 18-60 years who received the Ad26.COV2.S COVID-19 vaccine or a placebo. Both conserved end residues are part of each CDR3. D genes are given only for firm matches. Rows give clone size only sometimes, using once, few, many, or a class for an expanded clone.

cdr3_nt	cdr3_aa	clone_size	d_call	v_call	j_call
TGTGCCAGCAGTGAAGGGGGGACAGGGGGTGACAATGAAAAACTGTTTTTT	CASSEGGTGGDNEKLFF	.	TRBD1	TRBV2	TRBJ1-4
TGTGCCAGCAGCCCCAGGGTATTGAACACTGAAGCTTTCTTT	CASSPRVLNTEAFF	.	.	TRBV7-2	TRBJ1-1
TGCGCCAGCAGCTTGGGACAGTCGGATACGCAGTATTTT	CASSLGQSDTQYF	.	.	TRBV5-1	TRBJ2-3
TGTGCCAGCAGTTCAGACAGGTATAGCAATCAGCCCCAGCATTTT	CASSSDRYSNQPQHF	once	.	TRBV6-5	TRBJ1-5
TGTGCCAGCAGCTTAGGAGTGGGACTAATGGTTTCGAACACCGGGGAGCTGTTTTTT	CASSLGVGLMVSNTGELFF	.	TRBD2	TRBV7-8	TRBJ2-2
TGCGCCAGCAGCCCACAACCACAGGCCCCGAACACTGAAGCTTTCTTT	CASSPQPQAPNTEAFF	.	.	TRBV10-2	TRBJ1-1
TGTGCCAGCAGCTATCTAGGGACTTCCTACAATGAGCAGTTCTTC	CASSYLGTSYNEQFF	.	.	TRBV7-2	TRBJ2-1
TGCGCCAGCAGCCTCGGGACGCTTAGCAATCAGCCCCAGCATTTT	CASSLGTLSNQPQHF	.	.	TRBV4-3	TRBJ1-5
TGCGCCAGCAGTGGGACCCTATGGGATGAGCAGTTCTTC	CASSGTLWDEQFF	few	.	TRBV10-1	TRBJ2-1
TGTGCCACCAGCCCTCGGGGCCCCACTAATGAAAAACTGTTTTTT	CATSPRGPTNEKLFF	.	.	TRBV15	TRBJ1-4
TGCGCCAGCAGCCGCCCCCTGGGAGTGGGAGGCTACACCTTC	CASSRPLGVGGYTF	.	.	TRBV4-1	TRBJ1-2
TGTGCCAGCAGTGACTCTGACGGGAACTATGGCTACACCTTC	CASSDSDGNYGYTF	.	.	TRBV6-4	TRBJ1-2
TGTGCCAGCAGCCTAGGTCGACTTACCGCACATGATACGCAGTATTTT	CASSLGRLTAHDTQYF	.	.	TRBV9	TRBJ2-3
TGTGCCAGCAGTCGCAGCCAGGGGACGAACACTGAAGCTTTCTTT	CASSRSQGTNTEAFF	.	.	TRBV6-5	TRBJ1-1
TGTGCCAGCAGTTCCCACTTCGGGGCCCTCCACTTT	CASSSHFGALHF	.	.	TRBV12-3/TRBV12-4	TRBJ1-6
TGCGCCAGCAGCCAAGATCAAGGGGGAAAACTGTTTTTT	CASSQDQGGKLFF	.	.	TRBV4-3	TRBJ1-4
TGTGCCAGCACTGTAAATAGCAATCAGCCCCAGCATTTT	CASTVNSNQPQHF	.	.	TRBV6-5	TRBJ1-5
TGTGCCAGCAGTACCCTGGGGGGAAACACCATATATTTT	CASSTLGGNTIYF	.	.	TRBV6-6	TRBJ1-3
TGTGCCAGCAGTTTATCGGCGGACACTGAAGCTTTCTTT	CASSLSADTEAFF	.	.	TRBV27	TRBJ1-1
TGTGCCAGCAGAAAGTCACGTGAAGAGACCCAGTACTTC	CASRKSREETQYF	few	.	TRBV7-2	TRBJ2-5
TGCGCCAGCAGCCCCGGGAAGGGCACCGCGGTTGGGGACACCATATATTTT	CASSPGKGTAVGDTIYF	.	.	TRBV5-1	TRBJ1-3
TGTGCCAGCAACCACGAACTAGCGGGGAGATACGAGCAGTACTTC	CASNHELAGRYEQYF	.	TRBD2	TRBV5-8	TRBJ2-7
TGTGCCAGCAGGCCTGGACGGTCGTCCTACGAGCAGTACTTC	CASRPGRSSYEQYF	.	.	TRBV3-1/TRBV3-2	TRBJ2-7
TGCGCCAGCAGTTCTCTGGGGGGACACCGAGGGGGTAGTACTGAAGCTTTCTTT	CASSSLGGHRGGSTEAFF	.	.	TRBV5-1	TRBJ1-1
TGTGCCAGCAGTCGCAGGGAGCTGCAGCCCCAGCATTTT	CASSRRELQPQHF	.	.	TRBV6-2/TRBV6-3	TRBJ1-5
TGTGCCAGCAGAGGACAGGGGGCGAGAACTGAAGCTTTCTTT	CASRGQGARTEAFF	.	TRBD1	TRBV7-2	TRBJ1-1
TGTGCCAGCAGTTTTGGGTTTCGGCCACAGGCCGATCTCATGAACACTGAAGCTTTCTTT	CASSFGFRPQADLMNTEAFF	.	.	TRBV27	TRBJ1-1
TGTGCCAGCAGCTCCGGGGACAGGTTACACAGAAGCACAGATACGCAGTATTTT	CASSSGDRLHRSTDTQYF	.	TRBD1	TRBV7-8	TRBJ2-3
TGTGCCAGCAGCTCCCAAAGCGGGAGGGCCTCCCTTTTCTTC	CASSSQSGRASLFF	.	TRBD2	TRBV9	TRBJ2-1
TGTGCCAGCAGCTTGGAGAGGGCAAGCACTGAAGCTTTCTTT	CASSLERASTEAFF	.	.	TRBV5-4	TRBJ1-1
TGTGCCTGGAGCGGTACTAGCGGGAGGAAAGCTGAGCAGTTCTTC	CAWSGTSGRKAEQFF	.	TRBD2	TRBV30	TRBJ2-1
TGTGCCAGCAGCACCCTAACGGGTATCGGAGAGACCCAGTACTTC	CASSTLTGIGETQYF	.	.	TRBV9	TRBJ2-5
TGCAGCGTGCGTCGGGGGGGGGATAATGAAAAACTGTTTTTT	CSVRRGGDNEKLFF	.	.	TRBV29-1	TRBJ1-4
TGTGCCAGCAGTTACGGGACCACTGAAGCTTTCTTT	CASSYGTTEAFF	.	.	TRBV6-5	TRBJ1-1
TGTGCCACCAGTTCCGGACAGTACCGCACAGATACGCAGTATTTT	CATSSGQYRTDTQYF	.	.	TRBV24-1	TRBJ2-3
TGTGCCAGCAGCTATTTTGTTCACTCGGCTGAGCAGTTCTTC	CASSYFVHSAEQFF	.	.	TRBV5-6	TRBJ2-1
TGTGCCATCAGAGGGGCAGGAGCCCAAGAGACCCAGTACTTC	CAIRGAGAQETQYF	.	.	TRBV10-3	TRBJ2-5
TGTGCCAGCTCACCGAACCTGGGGGGATCCACCGGGGAGCTGTTTTTT	CASSPNLGGSTGELFF	.	.	TRBV18	TRBJ2-2
TGTGCCAGCCGCCCCCTCGCGGGGGGGCCACGGGGGGGAGAGACCCAGTACTTC	CASRPLAGGPRGGETQYF	once	TRBD2	TRBV3-1/TRBV3-2	TRBJ2-5
TGTGCCAGCAGCTTGACGGGACACCAGAATAGCAATCAGCCCCAGCATTTT	CASSLTGHQNSNQPQHF	.	.	TRBV5-5	TRBJ1-5
TGTGCCAGCACCCCCAGGCAGGGGATTAACTATGGCTACACCTTC	CASTPRQGINYGYTF	few	.	TRBV6-2/TRBV6-3	TRBJ1-2
TGTGCCAGCAGGGGAATGACAGTGAACACTGAAGCTTTCTTT	CASRGMTVNTEAFF	once	.	TRBV28	TRBJ1-1
TGTGCCAGCAGTCAAAGGACTAGCGGACTATACAATGAGCAGTTCTTC	CASSQRTSGLYNEQFF	once	TRBD2	TRBV3-1/TRBV3-2	TRBJ2-1
TGTGCCAGCAGCTCAACCACCAACCCCGACAGGCACTACACCTTC	CASSSTTNPDRHYTF	.	.	TRBV7-6	TRBJ1-2
TGCAGCGTTGACGGGACAGGATTCTACGAGCAGTACTTC	CSVDGTGFYEQYF	.	TRBD1	TRBV29-1	TRBJ2-7
TGTGCCAGCAGCCTGACCGGCGGGGGAAAAGAGACCCAGTACTTC	CASSLTGGGKETQYF	.	TRBD2	TRBV5-4	TRBJ2-5
TGTGCCGTGAATCATACTCTCTCTGGAAACACCATATATTTT	CAVNHTLSGNTIYF	.	.	TRBV6-4	TRBJ1-3
TGTGCCAGCAGCCTCCATTTAGATACGCAGTATTTT	CASSLHLDTQYF	.	.	TRBV7-8	TRBJ2-3
TGTGCCAGCAGCTCGGACAGCGGAGGGGAGGATGGCTACACCTTC	CASSSDSGGEDGYTF	.	.	TRBV13	TRBJ1-2
TGTGCCACCGGGACAGGGGAGTCCTACGAGCAGTACTTC	CATGTGESYEQYF	.	TRBD1	TRBV19	TRBJ2-7
TGTGCCAGCAGTTTCCGACAGGGCTTACGGGCTTTCTTT	CASSFRQGLRAFF	.	TRBD1	TRBV12-3/TRBV12-4	TRBJ1-1
TGTGCTAGTGGTTTGGTACTATTGGCTAGCGGGAGGGGGGAGCAGTTCTTC	CASGLVLLASGRGEQFF	.	TRBD2	TRBV12-5	TRBJ2-1
TGCGCCAGCAGCTTCCTGGACAGGAGCTCCTACGAGCAGTACTTC	CASSFLDRSSYEQYF	once	TRBD1	TRBV5-1	TRBJ2-7
TGTGCCAGCACCTCCGACAGGGAGGGTGAGCAGTTCTTC	CASTSDREGEQFF	.	.	TRBV7-9	TRBJ2-1
TGTGCCAGTAGTACCTCCTGGACGGCGACAGATACGCAGTATTTT	CASSTSWTATDTQYF	.	.	TRBV19	TRBJ2-3
TGTGCCAGCAGCTTAGCCGGGGGAGGGGCTGGCTCTGCTCAGCCCCAGCATTTT	CASSLAGGGAGSAQPQHF	once	.	TRBV7-2	TRBJ1-5
TGTGCCAGCAGCTTGGTCGGCGCTAGCAATCAGCCCCAGCATTTT	CASSLVGASNQPQHF	once	.	TRBV5-6	TRBJ1-5
TGCGCCAGCAGCCGAGACGGGGCCACCTCTGGGGCCAACGTCCTGACTTTC	CASSRDGATSGANVLTF	.	.	TRBV4-3	TRBJ2-6
TGCAGCGTTGGTGGGACCTACCTCTCCTACAATGAGCAGTTCTTC	CSVGGTYLSYNEQFF	.	.	TRBV29-1	TRBJ2-1